Presented here are 21 T cell receptor beta chains from one specimen sequenced in a study of T cell responses to AZD1222 COVID-19 vaccine. Sequenced by immunoSEQ multiplex PCR; TCRdb stores in-frame clones only, minus some. Of some 120,000 clones in the sample, 85% to 95% were seen once. Sample: peripheral blood, taken on day 0 of AZD1222 vaccination. The receptors originated from an adult in good health.

The chain employs TRBV29-1 and TRBJ2-7, with 14 bases fitting TRBD2. With V trimmed by 6 bases and J by 6 bases, 7 bases remained unmatched. Looked up from germline, CDR1 is SQVTM and CDR2 is ANQGSEA. The CDR3 is made up of 14 amino acids. The CDR3 sequence: CSVETSGRASEQYF. CDR3 DNA sequence: TGCAGCGTGGAGACTAGCGGGAGGGCAAGCGAGCAGTACTTC.

This chain connects TRBV3-1 (or the pseudogene TRBV3-2) to TRBJ1-1; D gene unclear. V shed 11 bases and J shed 2 bases, with 15 bases lying between them. The CDR3 spans 13 residues. CDR1 and CDR2 (germline): LGHDT, YNNKEL (reference sequence). The CDR3 nucleotides read TGTGCCCCCATACCGTCCCAAAACACTGAAGCTTTCTTT. This sequence encodes CAPIPSQNTEAFF.

The chain is built from TRBV2 and TRBJ1-2; TRBD1 is a possible D gene (5 bases). The V and J ends lost 4 bases and 8 bases respectively, with 23 bases between them. The CDR3 runs 16 residues. CDR1 and CDR2 (germline): SNHLY, FYNNEI. CDR3 loop: CASSVGDLDASRGYTF. The CDR3 DNA is TGTGCCAGCAGTGTTGGGGACCTCGATGCTTCCCGAGGCTACACCTTC.

This clone was seen more than once but under ten times. The CDR3 spells CASSVSGPIQRKNIQYF. The CDR3 nucleotides are TGTGCCAGCAGCGTGAGCGGTCCCATTCAAAGAAAAAACATTCAGTACTTC. The genes are TRBV3-1 (or the pseudogene TRBV3-2) and TRBJ2-4, with D possibly TRBD2 on 5 matching bases. Trimming took off 5 bases at V and 4 bases at J, with 21 bases between the two ends. The CDR3 sequence is 17 residues long. Germline values: CDR1 LGHDT, CDR2 YNNKEL (reference sequence).

The chain couples TRBV6-5 to TRBJ1-5; a possible D gene is TRBD1 (6 bases). The V end lost 7 bases, the J end lost 4 bases, and 17 bases lay between the germline ends. CDR1 MNHEY and CDR2 SVGAGI come from the germline V gene. The CDR3 spans 15 residues. The CDR3 DNA is TGTGCCAGCACCCCACGAGGACAGTTTAATCAGCCCCAGCATTTT. The encoded protein is CASTPRGQFNQPQHF.

V is TRBV6-2 or TRBV6-3 and J is TRBJ2-6; 8 nucleotides line up with TRBD1. Germline V lookup: CDR1 MNHEY, CDR2 SVGEGT. Losses at the gene ends were 5 bases for V and 3 bases for J; bases not matched to a gene: 3. The CDR3 is made up of 15 amino acids. CDR3 region: CASSGTGGGANVLTF. CDR3 nucleotide sequence: TGTGCCAGCAGTGGGACAGGAGGTGGGGCCAACGTCCTGACTTTC.

This clone showed up just a few times. The chain employs TRBV7-9 and TRBJ2-1; D is possibly TRBD2 (5 bases). V was trimmed by 6 bases and J by 1 base, leaving 10 bases between them. Germline values: CDR1 SEHNR, CDR2 FQNEAQ (reference sequence). The CDR3 runs to 14 residues. DNA of the CDR3: TGTGCCAGCAGGGACGGGGTATCCTACAATGAGCAGTTCTTC. Amino acids: CASRDGVSYNEQFF.

This chain joins TRBV7-9 and TRBJ1-3; D is uncertain. CDR1 and CDR2 from the germline V gene are SEHNR and FQNEAQ (reference sequence). V was pared by 3 bases and J by 2 bases, with 8 bases between. The CDR3 loop spans 14 amino acids. The CDR3 is CASSFGGAGNTIYF. In DNA form, the CDR3 reads TGTGCCAGCAGCTTTGGTGGCGCTGGAAACACCATATATTTT.

The V gene is TRBV18, the J gene TRBJ1-1; a weak D match, TRBD1 (6 bases). The V gene's germline CDR1 is KGHSH and CDR2 LQKENI. V was trimmed by 2 bases and J by 0 bases, leaving 13 bases between them. CDR3 length equals 16 residues. This CDR3 reads CASSPITGSMNTEAFF. Here the CDR3 DNA reads TGTGCCAGCTCACCAATAACAGGGTCTATGAACACTGAAGCTTTCTTT.

This chain uses TRBV3-1 (or the pseudogene TRBV3-2) with TRBJ1-1; D unclear. The CDR3 has 13 amino acids. Germline CDR1 is LGHDT and CDR2 is YNNKEL (reference sequence). V was pared by 4 bases and J by 4 bases, with 10 bases between. CDR3 nucleotides: TGTGCCAGCAGCCTTAGTAGCGGCACTGAAGCTTTCTTT. This codes for CASSLSSGTEAFF.

The chain combines TRBV28 with TRBJ1-6, with no clear D. CDR1 MDHEN and CDR2 SYDVKM come from the germline V gene. CDR3 length: 10 residues. The CDR3 reads CATGGSPLHF. The CDR3 DNA sequence: TGTGCAACCGGTGGTTCACCCCTCCACTTT.

In this sample, this clone turned up once. This chain connects TRBV30 to TRBJ1-6, with D maybe TRBD1 (6 bases). The length of the CDR3 is 14 residues. The ends were cut back, 3 bases at V and 10 bases at J, with 16 bases in the middle. CDR1 is GTSNPN, CDR2 SVGIG, per germline (reference sequence). In DNA, the CDR3 is TGTGCCTGGAGCGATATTCAGGGGACATCACCCCTCCACTTT. Amino acids: CAWSDIQGTSPLHF.

The rearrangement uses TRBV5-1 and TRBJ2-5; the D is unclear. Deletions cut 0 bases from V and 5 bases from J, with 8 bases between. The CDR3 has 13 residues. The germline V gene has CDR1 SGHRS and CDR2 YFSETQ. This CDR3 reads CASSLGGSETQYF. In DNA form, the CDR3 reads TGCGCCAGCAGCTTGGGAGGATCGGAGACCCAGTACTTC.

The chain has TRBV6-1 and TRBJ1-1; the D gene is possibly TRBD1 (5 bases). The length of the CDR3 is 17 residues. Between the trimmed V and J ends, which lost 0 bases and 6 bases, there was a span of 20 bases. The germline CDR1 and CDR2 sequences are MNHNS and SASEGT. CDR3 in amino acids: CASSEARRRRGSAEAFF. The CDR3 DNA is TGTGCCAGCAGTGAAGCTAGAAGAAGGCGGGGGTCCGCTGAAGCTTTCTTT.

The V gene is TRBV10-1, the J gene TRBJ2-1; the D is unclear. Germline assignment: CDR1 WNHNN and CDR2 SYGVQD (reference sequence). The V end was cut by 7 bases, the J end by 9 bases, with 16 bases between. CDR3 size: 13 residues. CDR3 region: CASTSLPGGEQFF. Here the CDR3 DNA reads TGCGCCAGCACCTCTCTCCCGGGCGGTGAGCAGTTCTTC.

The rearrangement joins TRBV28 to TRBJ2-3; a weak D match, TRBD2 (5 bases). This CDR3 is 13 amino acids long. Trimming took 6 bases from V and 0 from J, leaving 7 bases between them. Germline assignment: CDR1 MDHEN and CDR2 SYDVKM. The CDR3 nucleotides read TGTGCCAGCAGATGGACTAGCACAGATACGCAGTATTTT. It is translated as CASRWTSTDTQYF.

This chain uses TRBV7-8 with TRBJ2-5, with TRBD1 matching over 7 bases. The V gene end was trimmed by 2 bases and the J gene end by 2 bases; junction bases not matched to a gene: 11. Looked up from germline, CDR1 is SGHVS and CDR2 is FQNEAQ. The CDR3 loop spans 17 amino acids. The CDR3 protein is CASSLTLQGTMQETQYF. CDR3 bases: TGTGCCAGCAGCTTAACGTTACAGGGGACGATGCAAGAGACCCAGTACTTC. The full variable domain, rest sourced from reference TRBV7-8 and TRBJ2-5, is GAGVSQSPRYKVAKRGQDVALRCDPISGHVSLFWYQQALGQGPEFLTYFQNEAQLDKSGLPSDRFFAERPEGSVSTLKIQRTQQEDSAVYLCASSLTLQGTMQETQYFGPGTRLLVL.

The chain couples TRBV19 to TRBJ1-2; 10 bases match TRBD1. This CDR3 has 12 residues. With V trimmed by 11 bases and J by 8 bases, 8 bases remained unmatched. The germline V gene encodes CDR1 LNHDA and CDR2 SQIVND (reference sequence). CDR3 DNA sequence: TGTGCCGCGGGACAGGGGCTGGGAGGCTACACCTTC. The encoded protein is CAAGQGLGGYTF.

The chain combines TRBV20-1 with TRBJ1-2; D not resolved. The germline CDR1 and CDR2 sequences are DFQATT and SNEGSKA (reference sequence). The length of the CDR3 is 11 residues. V was clipped by 3 bases and J by 8 bases, with 10 bases between them. DNA of the CDR3: TGCAGTGCTAGTGGCGGGTGGGGCTACACCTTC. It is translated as CSASGGWGYTF.

This clone was seen just once. The genes are TRBV6-5 and TRBJ1-3; D is ambiguous. The ends were cut back, 4 bases at V and 0 bases at J, with 10 bases in the middle. Germline CDR1 is MNHEY and CDR2 is SVGAGI. CDR3 length equals 15 residues. The CDR3 sequence is CASSFQTHSGNTIYF. CDR3 DNA: TGTGCCAGCAGTTTCCAGACCCACTCTGGAAACACCATATATTTT.

The J gene is TRBJ1-5, the V gene TRBV19; D not resolved. CDR3 length: 14 amino acids. The germline V and J ends were trimmed by 3 bases and 5 bases, with 11 bases remaining between them. CDR1 and CDR2 from the germline V gene are LNHDA and SQIVND (reference sequence). This CDR3 is CASSMRAQDQPQHF. The DNA for the CDR3 is TGTGCCAGTAGTATGCGGGCCCAAGATCAGCCCCAGCATTTT.